This T cell receptor (beta chain) was profiled in a study of T cells after yellow fever vaccination. Across the whole study: SMART-Seq v4 Ultra Low Input served to prepare low-cell-number fractions.

TCRdb ran MiXCR on the 5' RACE reads and lists one entry per CDR3 protein. The table has 300,000 to 350,000 distinct CDR3 sequences, 3.5% to 4.5% seen once. The germline CDR1 and CDR2 sequences are SGHRS and YFSETQ. Trimming took 0 bases from V and 5 from J; bases not matched to a gene: 0. This CDR3 is 14 amino acids long. Study results and limitations: Clonotypes shared by both compartments, CD4 and CD8, made up a small share. Clones from primary vaccination mostly reappeared after the booster (around 96% CD4, around 90% CD8).

This clonotype was seen at least ten times. Its antigen remains unidentified. J is TRBJ2-3 and V is TRBV5-1; 10 nucleotides align to TRBD2. The sequence derives from a man between 18 and 35 years old who received the YFV17D yellow fever vaccine. The source was PBMCs, collected 15 days after the yellow fever booster vaccination. The CDR3 loop reads CASSLGTSGDTQYF. DNA of the CDR3: TGCGCCAGCAGCTTGGGGACTAGCGGAGATACGCAGTATTTT.